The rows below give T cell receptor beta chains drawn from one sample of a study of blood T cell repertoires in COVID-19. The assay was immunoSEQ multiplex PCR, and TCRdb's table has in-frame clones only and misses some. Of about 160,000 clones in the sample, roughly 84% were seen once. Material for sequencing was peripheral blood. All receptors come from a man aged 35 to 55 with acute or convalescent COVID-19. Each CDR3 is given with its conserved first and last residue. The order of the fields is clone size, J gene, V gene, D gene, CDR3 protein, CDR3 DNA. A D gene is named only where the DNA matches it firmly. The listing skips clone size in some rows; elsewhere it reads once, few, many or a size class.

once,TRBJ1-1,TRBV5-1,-,CASSFGGLDTEAFF,TGCGCCAGCAGCTTTGGGGGACTGGACACTGAAGCTTTCTTT
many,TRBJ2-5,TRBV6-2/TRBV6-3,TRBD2,CASSKQYEGWLAGRSQETQYF,TGTGCCAGCAGTAAACAATACGAGGGGTGGCTAGCGGGGAGAAGCCAAGAGACCCAGTACTTC
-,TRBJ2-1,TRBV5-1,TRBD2,CASTFGGYYNEQFF,TGCGCCAGTACCTTCGGGGGGTACTACAATGAGCAGTTCTTC
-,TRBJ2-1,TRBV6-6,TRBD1,CASRAGTGEVNEQFF,TGTGCCAGCAGGGCCGGGACAGGGGAGGTCAATGAGCAGTTCTTC
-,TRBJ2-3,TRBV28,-,CASSLMTERTDTQYF,TGTGCCAGCAGTCTAATGACAGAGCGCACAGATACGCAGTATTTT
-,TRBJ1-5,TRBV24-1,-,CATRGWGFDRNHQPQHF,TGTGCCACCAGGGGGTGGGGTTTCGACAGGAACCATCAGCCCCAGCATTTT
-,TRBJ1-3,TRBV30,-,CAWRVSSGNTIYF,TGTGCCTGGAGGGTCAGCTCTGGAAACACCATATATTTT
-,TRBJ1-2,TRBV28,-,CASSFKSGYGYTF,TGTGCCAGCAGCTTCAAATCCGGGTATGGCTACACCTTC
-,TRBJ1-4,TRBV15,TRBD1,CATSRTGEVGEKLFF,TGTGCCACCAGCAGAACAGGGGAAGTCGGTGAAAAACTGTTTTTT
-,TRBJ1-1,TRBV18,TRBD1,CASSIRDRDTEAFF,TGTGCCAGCTCCATCCGGGACAGGGACACTGAAGCTTTCTTT
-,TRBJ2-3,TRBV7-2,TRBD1,CASSARDSIFTDTQYF,TGTGCCAGCAGCGCCCGGGACAGTATATTCACAGATACGCAGTATTTT
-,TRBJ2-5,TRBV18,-,CASSPGAGVETQYF,TGTGCCAGCTCACCAGGAGCAGGGGTAGAGACCCAGTACTTC
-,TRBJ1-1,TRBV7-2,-,CASSYSGGGTEAFF,TGTGCCAGCAGCTACAGTGGGGGAGGGACTGAAGCTTTCTTT
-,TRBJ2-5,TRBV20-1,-,CSASPGSETQYF,TGCAGTGCTAGTCCCGGGTCAGAGACCCAGTACTTC
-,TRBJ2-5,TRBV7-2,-,CASSTPWASRETQYF,TGTGCCAGCAGCACGCCTTGGGCTAGCAGGGAGACCCAGTACTTC
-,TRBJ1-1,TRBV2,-,CASSGGREAFF,TGTGCCAGCAGTGGGGGGCGTGAAGCTTTCTTT
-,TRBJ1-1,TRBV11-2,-,CASSSSGWTEAFF,TGTGCCAGCAGCTCCTCAGGGTGGACTGAAGCTTTCTTT
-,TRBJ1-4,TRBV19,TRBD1,CASSSTGGNEKLFF,TGTGCCAGTAGTTCGACAGGGGGTAATGAAAAACTGTTTTTT
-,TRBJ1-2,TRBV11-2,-,CASSNGGWYGYTF,TGTGCCAGCAGCAACGGGGGTTGGTATGGCTACACCTTC
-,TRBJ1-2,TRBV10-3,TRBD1,CAIRGDRGEVYGYTF,TGTGCCATCAGGGGGGACAGGGGTGAAGTCTATGGCTACACCTTC
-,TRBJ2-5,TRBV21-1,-,CASPPPAGGLETQYF,TGTGCCAGCCCGCCGCCCGCGGGGGGGCTTGAGACCCAGTACTTC
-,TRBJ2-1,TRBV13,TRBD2,CASSPGLVVGEQFF,TGTGCCAGCAGCCCGGGACTAGTTGTTGGTGAGCAGTTCTTC
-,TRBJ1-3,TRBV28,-,CASSESHSGNTIYF,TGTGCCAGCAGTGAGTCGCACTCTGGAAACACCATATATTTT
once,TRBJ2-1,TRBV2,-,CASTGGGQFF,TGTGCCAGCACCGGGGGAGGGCAGTTCTTC
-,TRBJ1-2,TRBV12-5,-,CASGPSGNGEGGYTF,TGTGCTAGTGGCCCGTCCGGTAACGGAGAAGGTGGCTACACCTTC
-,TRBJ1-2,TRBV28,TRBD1,CASTKITGAGGYTF,TGTGCCAGCACAAAAATAACAGGGGCGGGTGGCTACACCTTC
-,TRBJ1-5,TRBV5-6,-,CASSLGPDSAQHF,TGTGCCAGCAGCTTGGGTCCTGACTCGGCCCAGCATTTT
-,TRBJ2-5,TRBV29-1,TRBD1,CSVTRGRGETQYF,TGCAGCGTAACAAGGGGGCGCGGGGAGACCCAGTACTTC
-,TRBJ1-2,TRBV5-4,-,CASSSQRMDSPYGYTF,TGTGCCAGCAGCTCCCAAAGAATGGACAGTCCTTATGGCTACACCTTC
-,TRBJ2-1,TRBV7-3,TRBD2,CASSLKGLAGGPYNEQFF,TGTGCCAGCAGCTTAAAAGGGCTAGCGGGGGGCCCCTACAATGAGCAGTTCTTC
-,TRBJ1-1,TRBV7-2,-,CASSPMGVLNTEAFF,TGTGCCAGCAGCCCGATGGGAGTTTTAAACACTGAAGCTTTCTTT
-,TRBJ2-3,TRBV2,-,CASQTDTQYF,TGTGCCAGCCAGACAGATACGCAGTATTTT
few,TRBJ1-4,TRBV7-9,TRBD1,CASSLGTGDAEKLFF,TGTGCCAGCAGCTTAGGAACAGGGGACGCTGAAAAACTGTTTTTT
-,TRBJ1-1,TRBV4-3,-,CASSQDRGNMNTEAFF,TGCGCCAGCAGCCAAGATAGGGGAAATATGAACACTGAAGCTTTCTTT
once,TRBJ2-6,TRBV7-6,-,CASSLGQTNLANVLTF,TGTGCCAGCAGCCTCGGACAAACGAATTTGGCCAACGTCCTGACTTTC
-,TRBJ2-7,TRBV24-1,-,CASSGGGEQYF,TGTGCCTCCTCTGGGGGAGGCGAGCAGTACTTC
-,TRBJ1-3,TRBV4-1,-,CASSQDRRGSGNTIYF,TGCGCCAGCAGCCAAGATCGAAGGGGCTCTGGAAACACCATATATTTT
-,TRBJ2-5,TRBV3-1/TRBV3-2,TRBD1,CASSQGVGGDGKTQYF,TGTGCCAGCAGCCAAGGGGTAGGGGGCGACGGGAAGACCCAGTACTTC
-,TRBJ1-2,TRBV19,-,CASSIEGGSYGYTF,TGTGCCAGTAGTATAGAAGGGGGTTCCTACGGCTACACCTTC
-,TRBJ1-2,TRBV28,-,CASSLRGGRDGYTF,TGTGCCAGCAGTTTAAGGGGGGGACGCGATGGCTACACCTTC
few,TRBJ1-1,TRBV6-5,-,CASSLKVGGSTEAFF,TGTGCCAGCAGCTTAAAAGTTGGGGGGAGCACTGAAGCTTTCTTT
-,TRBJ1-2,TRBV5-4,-,CASSFAGGRGYTF,TGTGCCAGCAGCTTTGCGGGGGGGCGGGGCTACACCTTC
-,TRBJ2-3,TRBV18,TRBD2,CASSRQTSGATDTQYF,TGTGCCAGCTCACGGCAGACTAGCGGGGCCACAGATACGCAGTATTTT
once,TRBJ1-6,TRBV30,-,CAWNRVNSPLHF,TGTGCCTGGAATAGAGTTAATTCACCCCTCCACTTT
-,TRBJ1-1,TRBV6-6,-,CASRTEGGNTEAFF,TGTGCCAGCAGGACGGAAGGGGGGAACACTGAAGCTTTCTTT
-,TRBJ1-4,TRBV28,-,CASSRPGQANEKLFF,TGTGCCAGCAGCCGACCGGGACAAGCTAATGAAAAACTGTTTTTT
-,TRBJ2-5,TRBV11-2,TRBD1,CASSLEGQGETQYF,TGTGCCAGCAGCTTAGAGGGACAGGGCGAGACCCAGTACTTC
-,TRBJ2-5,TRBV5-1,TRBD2,CASGAGTNEETQYF,TGCGCCAGCGGCGCCGGGACTAATGAAGAGACCCAGTACTTC
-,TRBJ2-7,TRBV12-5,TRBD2,CASGSPGGPTPYEQYF,TGTGCTAGTGGTTCGCCGGGGGGGCCGACCCCCTACGAGCAGTACTTC
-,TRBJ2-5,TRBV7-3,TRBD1,CASSLNRGETQYF,TGTGCCAGCAGCCTGAACAGGGGGGAGACCCAGTACTTC
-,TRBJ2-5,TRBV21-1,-,CASSKRQGGETQYF,TGTGCCAGCAGCAAGAGACAGGGCGGGGAGACCCAGTACTTC
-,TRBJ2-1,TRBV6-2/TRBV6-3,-,CASSSGPNEQFF,TGTGCCAGCAGTAGCGGGCCTAATGAGCAGTTCTTC
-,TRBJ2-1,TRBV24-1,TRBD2,CATSGLRAGNEQFF,TGTGCCACCTCGGGACTAAGAGCGGGAAATGAGCAGTTCTTC